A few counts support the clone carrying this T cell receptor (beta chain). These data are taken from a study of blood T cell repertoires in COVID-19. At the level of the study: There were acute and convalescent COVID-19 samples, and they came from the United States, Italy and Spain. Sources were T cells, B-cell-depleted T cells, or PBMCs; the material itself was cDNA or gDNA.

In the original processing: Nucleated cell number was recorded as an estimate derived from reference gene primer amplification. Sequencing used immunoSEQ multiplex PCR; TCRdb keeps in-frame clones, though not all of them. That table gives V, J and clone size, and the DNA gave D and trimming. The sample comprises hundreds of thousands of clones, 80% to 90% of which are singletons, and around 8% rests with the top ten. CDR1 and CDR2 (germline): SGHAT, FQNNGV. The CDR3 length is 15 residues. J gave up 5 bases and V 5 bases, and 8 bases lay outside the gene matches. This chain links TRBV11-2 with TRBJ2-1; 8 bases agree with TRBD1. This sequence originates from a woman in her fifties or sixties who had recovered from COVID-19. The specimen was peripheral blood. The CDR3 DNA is TGTGCCAGCAGCCCCCGCCGGACAGGGAACAATGAGCAGTTCTTC. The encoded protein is CASSPRRTGNNEQFF.